This paragraph reports one T cell receptor beta chain. What it recognizes is unknown. Random hexamers were used to reverse transcribe an amount of roughly 0.5 to 1 ug RNA. TCRdb re-called the immunoSEQ multiplex PCR reads through MiXCR, storing one row per CDR3 protein. The top ten clones hold 0.093% of a sample with around 200,000 distinct CDR3 sequences, 90% to 96% of them seen once. Blood CD8+ and CD4+ T cells underwent high-throughput TCR beta sequencing. The source of the sample is a study of CD8 T cells in Susac syndrome. The study, taken as a whole, reports: The TCR sequencing and HLA analysis in the study involved a relatively small number of individuals, as the study acknowledged.

The specimen was CD4+ T cells from PBMCs. This clonotype originated in a human donor with multiple sclerosis.

The CDR3 DNA sequence: TGCGCCAGCAGCGCCCACGTTAGCGGGGGGCCCTGGAGGGAGCAGTACTTC. It codes for CASSAHVSGGPWREQYF. The chain is built from TRBV4-1 and TRBJ2-7; 10 bases line up with TRBD2. With V trimmed by 5 bases and J by 7 bases, 17 bases remained unmatched. Germline V gene lookup returns CDR1 MGHRA and CDR2 YSYEKL. The CDR3 loop spans 17 amino acids.